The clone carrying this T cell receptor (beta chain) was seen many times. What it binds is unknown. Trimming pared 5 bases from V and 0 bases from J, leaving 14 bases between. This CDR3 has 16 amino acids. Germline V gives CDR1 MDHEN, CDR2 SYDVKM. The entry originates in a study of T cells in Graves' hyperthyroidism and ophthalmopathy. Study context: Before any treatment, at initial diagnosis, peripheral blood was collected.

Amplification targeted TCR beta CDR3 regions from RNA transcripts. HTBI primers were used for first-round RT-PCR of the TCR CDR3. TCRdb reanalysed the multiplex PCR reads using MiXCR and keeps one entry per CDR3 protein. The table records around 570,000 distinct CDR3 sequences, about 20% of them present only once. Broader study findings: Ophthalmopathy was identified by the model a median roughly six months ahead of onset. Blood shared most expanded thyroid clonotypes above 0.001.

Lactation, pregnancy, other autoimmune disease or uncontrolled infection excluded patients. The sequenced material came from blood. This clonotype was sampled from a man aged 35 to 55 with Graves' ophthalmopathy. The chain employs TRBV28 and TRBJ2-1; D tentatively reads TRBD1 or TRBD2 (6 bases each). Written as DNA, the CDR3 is TGTGCCAGCAGTCAAGGGGGGCTCAGCTCCTACAATGAGCAGTTCTTC. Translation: CASSQGGLSSYNEQFF. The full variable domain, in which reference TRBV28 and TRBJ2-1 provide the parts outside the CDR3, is DVKVTQSSRYLVKRTGEKVFLECVQDMDHENMFWYRQDPGLGLRLIYFSYDVKMKEKGDIPEGYSVSREKKERFSLILESASTNQTSMYLCASSQGGLSSYNEQFFGPGTRLTVL.